Below, 16 T cell receptor beta chains from the same sample are listed, as sequenced in a study of early T cells in non-severe SARS-CoV-2 infection (dated by TCRdb to about 2021). Libraries were built with 5' RACE. The sequencer was a NextSeq 500. In TCRdb, the public reads were trimmed at Q25 with fastp and aligned with MiXCR, with productive beta chains retained. Each record represents a unique CDR3 protein, reported with the most common genes and DNA among its rows. This sample is represented by tens of thousands of distinct CDR3 sequences; about 10% of them were singletons. The ten largest make up approximately 9.1% of the sample. The sequenced sample consisted of whole blood. These receptor sequences come from an adult who was a healthcare worker with PCR-confirmed SARS-CoV-2 infection or an uninfected control (not recorded which).

The chain is built from TRBV10-3 and TRBJ2-1; 7 bases are shared with TRBD2. The V gene's germline CDR1 is ENHRY and CDR2 SYGVKD. CDR3 length: 13 amino acids. Trimming took 11 bases from V and 4 from J; bases not matched to a gene: 8. CDR3 region: CAFYREAYNEQFF. In DNA form, the CDR3 reads TGTGCCTTTTACCGGGAGGCATACAATGAGCAGTTCTTC.

This clonotype was observed many times. The chain carries TRBV24-1 and TRBJ2-3; 10 bases match TRBD1. Germline V CDR1 and CDR2: KGHDR, SFDVKD. V was pared by 0 bases and J by 2 bases, with 4 bases of the junction left unmatched. The CDR3 runs to 17 residues. The CDR3 here is CATSDLGGQGITDTQYF. In DNA, the CDR3 is TGTGCCACCAGTGATTTGGGGGGACAGGGGATCACAGATACGCAGTATTTT.

The chain combines TRBV20-1 with TRBJ1-5; 9 nucleotides align to TRBD1. V shed 6 bases, J shed 4 bases, and the junction held 4 bases outside the gene matches. This CDR3 comprises 13 residues. Germline CDR1 reads DFQATT; CDR2 reads SNEGSKA (reference sequence). The CDR3 loop reads CSAQGTGNQPQHF. The DNA for the CDR3 is TGCAGTGCGCAAGGGACAGGGAATCAGCCCCAGCATTTT.

This chain links TRBV6-4 with TRBJ2-2, with 10 bases matching TRBD1. CDR3 length: 15 residues. V was pared by 5 bases and J by 3 bases, with 3 bases of the junction left unmatched. Germline assignment: CDR1 MRHNA and CDR2 SNTAGT. The CDR3 DNA is TGTGCCAGCAGTCCCGGGACAGGGGACACCGGGGAGCTGTTTTTT. Amino acids: CASSPGTGDTGELFF.

This clonotype was detected ten times or more. The gene calls are TRBV5-1 and TRBJ2-5; D is unresolved. The V gene's germline CDR1 is SGHRS and CDR2 YFSETQ. Trimming removed 0 bases from V and 5 bases from J, with 8 bases in between. This CDR3 region has 13 residues. The CDR3 region is CASSLVPEETQYF. The CDR3 DNA reads TGCGCCAGCAGCTTGGTACCGGAGGAGACCCAGTACTTC.

This clonotype occurred many times. This chain uses TRBV5-1 with TRBJ2-3; no clear D. This CDR3 is 12 amino acids long. CDR1 is SGHRS and CDR2 is YFSETQ in the germline V gene. V lost 0 bases to trimming and J lost 10 bases, with 9 bases between them. The DNA of the CDR3 is TGCGCCAGCAGCTTGGATCCCCGTGCGCAGTATTTT. As protein: CASSLDPRAQYF.

This chain uses TRBV29-1 with TRBJ2-2; 11 bases are a match to TRBD2. J gave up 5 bases and V 5 bases, and 7 bases lay outside the gene matches. The germline V gene has CDR1 SQVTM and CDR2 ANQGSEA. CDR3 length equals 15 residues. The CDR3: CSVQLAGAGTGELFF. The CDR3 DNA reads TGCAGCGTTCAACTAGCGGGAGCGGGGACCGGGGAGCTGTTTTTT.

This clonotype was seen many times. J is TRBJ2-5 and V is TRBV6-2 or TRBV6-3, with 9 positions matching TRBD1. V lost 5 bases, J lost 0 bases, and 7 bases stayed unmatched. The CDR3 loop spans 16 amino acids. CDR1 and CDR2 from the germline V gene are MNHEY and SVGEGT. The CDR3 DNA is TGTGCCAGCAGTCGGGACAGGGTTATCGACCAAGAGACCCAGTACTTC. Translated: CASSRDRVIDQETQYF.

V and J are TRBV10-2 and TRBJ2-3, with D uncertain. V was clipped by 6 bases and J by 0 bases, with 7 bases between them. The CDR3 spans 13 residues. Germline CDR1 and CDR2: WSHSY and SAAADI. CDR3 nucleotide sequence: TGCGCCAGCAGCGCCTTGAGCACAGATACGCAGTATTTT. This encodes CASSALSTDTQYF.

This clonotype was recorded at least ten times. The chain has TRBV3-1 and TRBJ2-7, with 9 nucleotides matching TRBD1. This CDR3 comprises 14 residues. Germline trimming cut 10 bases from V and 5 bases from J; bases unmatched to any gene: 12. Germline assignment: CDR1 LGHDT and CDR2 YNNKEL (reference sequence). CDR3 sequence: CATESGTGLNEQYF. The CDR3 nucleotides are TGTGCCACCGAATCCGGGACAGGGTTGAACGAGCAGTACTTC.

The chain employs TRBV29-1 and TRBJ1-2; 9 nucleotides align to TRBD1. This CDR3 comprises 15 residues. Germline V gives CDR1 SQVTM, CDR2 ANQGSEA. J was trimmed by 5 bases and V by 6 bases; bases with no gene match: 13. CDR3 sequence reads: CSVEKQGARRYGYTF. DNA for the CDR3: TGCAGCGTGGAAAAACAGGGGGCGAGGAGGTATGGCTACACCTTC.

This clonotype was picked up many times. The chain employs TRBV7-2 and TRBJ2-6; 14 bases map to TRBD2. CDR1 is SGHTA, CDR2 FQGNSA, per germline. Unmatched junction bases numbered 8, after V lost 2 bases and J lost 2 bases. There are 20 residues in the CDR3. CDR3 region: CASSLTGLAGVSAGANVLTF. The CDR3 DNA sequence: TGTGCCAGCAGCTTAACGGGACTAGCGGGAGTGAGTGCTGGGGCCAACGTCCTGACTTTC.

This clonotype occurred many times. V is TRBV5-6 and J is TRBJ1-2; the D gene is possibly TRBD1 (5 bases). Germline V lookup: CDR1 SGHDT, CDR2 YYEEEE. The CDR3 is 15 amino acids. Trimming removed 4 bases from V and 4 bases from J, with 17 bases in between. CDR3 amino acids: CASSGEGTLLYGYTF. CDR3 bases: TGTGCCAGCAGCGGTGAAGGGACTCTACTCTATGGCTACACCTTC. Looking up the rest from reference TRBV5-6 and TRBJ1-2 gives the full variable domain: DAGVTQSPTHLIKTRGQQVTLRCSPKSGHDTVSWYQQALGQGPQFIFQYYEEEERQRGNFPDRFSGHQFPNYSSELNVNALLLGDSALYLCASSGEGTLLYGYTFGSGTRLTVV.

This clonotype has at least ten counts. V usage is TRBV20-1 and J usage is TRBJ2-1; D tentatively reads TRBD1 or TRBD2 (5 bases each). CDR3 length: 12 amino acids. Germline CDR1 and CDR2: DFQATT and SNEGSKA (reference sequence). V lost 6 bases to trimming and J lost 4 bases, with 10 bases between them. As DNA, the CDR3 is TGCAGTGCCCGGGACCAGTACAATGAGCAGTTCTTC. Protein: CSARDQYNEQFF.

This clonotype was seen a handful of times. J is TRBJ2-2 and V is TRBV6-2 or TRBV6-3, with D unclear. The CDR3 length is 12 residues. CDR1 MNHEY and CDR2 SVGEGT come from the germline V gene. Trimming shortened V by 5 bases and J by 3 bases, and 4 bases separated the two germline ends. For the CDR3, the DNA is TGTGCCAGCAGTCCACACACCGGGGAGCTGTTTTTT. Translated, it gives CASSPHTGELFF.

In this sample, this clonotype turned up many times. V usage is TRBV7-9 and J usage is TRBJ1-2, with TRBD1 matching over 7 bases. Germline loops: CDR1 SEHNR, CDR2 FQNEAQ (reference sequence). The CDR3 covers 13 residues. V lost 3 bases, J lost 5 bases, and 3 bases stayed unmatched. CDR3 loop: CASSFGQVYGYTF. CDR3 bases: TGTGCCAGCAGCTTTGGACAGGTGTATGGCTACACCTTC.